The subject of this entry is one T cell receptor beta chain. The data stem from a study of blood T cell repertoires in COVID-19. Clones were read by immunoSEQ multiplex PCR, and TCRdb kept only the in-frame ones, dropping some. The sample comprises about 210,000 clones, roughly nine tenths of which are singletons, and more than 0.95% rests with the top ten. Germline CDR1 reads SGHTA; CDR2 reads FQGNSA. CDR3 length equals 12 residues. V was clipped by 2 bases and J by 2 bases, with 4 bases between them. The chain joins TRBV7-2 to TRBJ2-7; no reliable D call. This sequence originates from a man aged 30 to 39 with acute or convalescent COVID-19. Input material: peripheral blood. CDR3: CASSLQTYEQYF. The CDR3 bases are TGTGCCAGCAGCTTACAGACCTACGAGCAGTACTTC.